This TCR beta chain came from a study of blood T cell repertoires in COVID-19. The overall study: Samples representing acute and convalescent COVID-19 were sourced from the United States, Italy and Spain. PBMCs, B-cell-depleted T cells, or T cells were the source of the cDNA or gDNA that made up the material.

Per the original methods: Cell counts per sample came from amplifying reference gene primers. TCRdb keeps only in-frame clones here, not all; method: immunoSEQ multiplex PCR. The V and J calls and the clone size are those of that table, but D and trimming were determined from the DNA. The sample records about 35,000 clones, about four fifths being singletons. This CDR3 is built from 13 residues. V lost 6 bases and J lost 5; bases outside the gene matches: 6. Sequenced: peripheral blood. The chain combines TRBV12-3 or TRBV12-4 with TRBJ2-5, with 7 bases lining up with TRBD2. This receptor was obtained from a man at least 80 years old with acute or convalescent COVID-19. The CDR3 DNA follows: TGTGCCAGCAGCTTGCTAGCGGAGGAGACCCAGTACTTC. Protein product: CASSLLAEETQYF.